A selection of T cell receptor beta chains follows, all from one sample in a study of Ad26.COV2.S vaccination and SARS-CoV-2 variants. Sequencing was performed with immunoSEQ multiplex PCR; in TCRdb, only in-frame clones are kept and a portion is missing. The sample holds 400,000 or so clones, around nine tenths seen once. The starting material was peripheral blood, obtained in a trial of Ad26.COV2.S vaccine versus placebo. The receptors stem from a person between 18 and 59 years old who received the Ad26.COV2.S COVID-19 vaccine or a placebo. CDR3s include the opening cysteine and the closing phenylalanine or tryptophan. A D gene is named only where the DNA matches it firmly. Some rows have no size entry. The others give once, few or many, or a class for an expanded clone.

>.|TRBJ1-1|.|TRBV6-1
CASSEALGAEGTEAFF
TGTGCCAGCAGTGAGGCCTTGGGGGCAGAAGGCACTGAAGCTTTCTTT
>.|TRBJ2-7|.|TRBV7-8
CASSLYYEQYF
TGTGCCAGCAGCTTGTATTACGAGCAGTACTTC
>.|TRBJ2-5|.|TRBV21-1
CASSKQQGARRETQYF
TGTGCCAGCAGCAAACAACAGGGGGCGCGCAGAGAGACCCAGTACTTC
>.|TRBJ1-2|.|TRBV9
CASSVAVQGYGYGYTF
TGTGCCAGCAGCGTAGCGGTACAGGGTTATGGCTATGGCTACACCTTC
>.|TRBJ1-2|.|TRBV6-5
CASRPQGYGNGYTF
TGTGCCAGCAGACCACAGGGCTACGGGAATGGCTACACCTTC
>once|TRBJ1-3|TRBD1|TRBV6-5
CASSISTGAGNTIYF
TGTGCCAGCAGTATCTCGACAGGGGCAGGAAACACCATATATTTT
>.|TRBJ2-5|.|TRBV5-4
CASSLSQQETQYF
TGTGCCAGCAGCCTGAGCCAGCAAGAGACCCAGTACTTC
>.|TRBJ1-5|TRBD1|TRBV9
CASSGTGTGQPQHF
TGTGCCAGCAGCGGGACAGGGACAGGTCAGCCCCAGCATTTT
>.|TRBJ2-2|.|TRBV2
CASREGSTGELFF
TGTGCCAGCAGAGAGGGGAGCACCGGGGAGCTGTTTTTT
>.|TRBJ2-3|TRBD1|TRBV18
CASSPDRGDTQYF
TGTGCCAGCTCACCAGACAGGGGGGATACGCAGTATTTT
>.|TRBJ2-2|TRBD1|TRBV11-2
CASSPPTRDRGTGELFF
TGTGCCAGCAGCCCCCCAACCCGGGACAGGGGGACCGGGGAGCTGTTTTTT
>.|TRBJ1-2|.|TRBV19
CATLDGRGYTF
TGTGCCACTCTGGACGGGCGAGGCTACACCTTC
>.|TRBJ1-6|.|TRBV7-2
CASSLEAASYNSPLHF
TGTGCCAGCAGCTTAGAAGCAGCCTCCTATAATTCACCCCTCCACTTT
>.|TRBJ2-7|TRBD1|TRBV4-1
CASSQDDRVKQYF
TGCGCCAGCAGCCAAGACGACAGGGTGAAGCAGTACTTC
>.|TRBJ1-2|.|TRBV5-5
CASSLEGQGTYGYTF
TGTGCCAGCAGCTTGGAGGGGCAGGGAACCTATGGCTACACCTTC
>.|TRBJ1-5|.|TRBV6-5
CASRIGVMSNQPQHF
TGTGCCAGCAGGATAGGGGTAATGAGCAATCAGCCCCAGCATTTT
>once|TRBJ2-7|.|TRBV5-6
CASSQTGLRSTYEQYF
TGTGCCAGCAGCCAAACGGGACTCCGGTCCACCTACGAGCAGTACTTC
>.|TRBJ1-1|.|TRBV5-1
CASSLRWRSEAFF
TGCGCCAGCAGCTTGCGTTGGCGGTCTGAAGCTTTCTTT
>.|TRBJ1-3|TRBD1|TRBV4-3
CASSPGQGIGNTIYF
TGCGCCAGCAGCCCGGGACAGGGGATCGGAAACACCATATATTTT
>few|TRBJ2-2|.|TRBV6-1
CASSDRGAGAAIPGELFF
TGTGCCAGCAGTGACCGTGGGGCCGGAGCGGCTATCCCCGGGGAGCTGTTTTTT
>.|TRBJ2-3|.|TRBV5-4
CASSLLELVQSSTDTQYF
TGTGCCAGCAGCTTGTTAGAATTGGTCCAATCTAGCACAGATACGCAGTATTTT
>.|TRBJ2-7|TRBD2|TRBV6-2/TRBV6-3
CASSLGGGAYEQYF
TGTGCCAGCAGTTTGGGCGGGGGGGCCTACGAGCAGTACTTC